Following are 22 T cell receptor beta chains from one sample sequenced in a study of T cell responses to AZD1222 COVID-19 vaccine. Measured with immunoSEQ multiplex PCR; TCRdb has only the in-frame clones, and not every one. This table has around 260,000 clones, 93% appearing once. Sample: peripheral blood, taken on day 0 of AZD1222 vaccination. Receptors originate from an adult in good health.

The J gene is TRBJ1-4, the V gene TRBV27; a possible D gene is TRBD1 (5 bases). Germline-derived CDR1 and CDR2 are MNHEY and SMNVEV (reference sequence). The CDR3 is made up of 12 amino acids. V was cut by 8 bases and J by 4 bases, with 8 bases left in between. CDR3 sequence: CASGTGNEKLFF. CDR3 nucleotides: TGTGCCAGCGGGACGGGTAATGAAAAACTGTTTTTT.

CDR3 coding DNA: TGCGCCAGCAGCGTCCGGACTAGCGGGCAGTACAATGAGCAGTTCTTC. This codes for CASSVRTSGQYNEQFF. The J gene is TRBJ2-1, the V gene TRBV5-1; 11 bases align to TRBD2. The CDR3 contains 16 residues. Germline trimming cut 4 bases from V and 4 bases from J; bases unmatched to any gene: 7. Germline CDR1 reads SGHRS; CDR2 reads YFSETQ.

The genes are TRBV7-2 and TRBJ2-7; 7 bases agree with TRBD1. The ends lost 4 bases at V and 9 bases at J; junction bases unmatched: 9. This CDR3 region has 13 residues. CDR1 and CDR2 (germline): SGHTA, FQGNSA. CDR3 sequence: CASSSGLTGRQYF. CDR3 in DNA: TGTGCCAGCAGCTCTGGCCTGACAGGGAGGCAGTACTTC.

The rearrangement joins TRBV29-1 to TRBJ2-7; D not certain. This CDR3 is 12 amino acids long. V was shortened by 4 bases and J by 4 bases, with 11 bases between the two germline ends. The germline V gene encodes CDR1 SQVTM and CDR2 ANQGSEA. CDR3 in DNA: TGCAGCGTTGTAGCTTCCGATTACGAGCAGTACTTC. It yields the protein CSVVASDYEQYF.

The CDR3 protein is CASRTSGASWEQYF. CDR3 nucleotide sequence: TGTGCCAGCAGAACTAGCGGGGCCTCTTGGGAGCAGTACTTC. J is TRBJ2-7 and V is TRBV27; 10 bases are shared with TRBD2. Germline V gene data show CDR1 as MNHEY and CDR2 as SMNVEV (reference sequence). The CDR3 is 14 amino acids. Germline trimming cut 6 bases from V and 7 bases from J; bases unmatched to any gene: 9.

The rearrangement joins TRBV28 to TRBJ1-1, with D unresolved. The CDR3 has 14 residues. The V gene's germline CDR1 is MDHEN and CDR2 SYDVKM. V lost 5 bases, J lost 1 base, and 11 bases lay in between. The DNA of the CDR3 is TGTGCCAGCAGTGCGGTTGGTTCGAACACTGAAGCTTTCTTT. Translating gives CASSAVGSNTEAFF.

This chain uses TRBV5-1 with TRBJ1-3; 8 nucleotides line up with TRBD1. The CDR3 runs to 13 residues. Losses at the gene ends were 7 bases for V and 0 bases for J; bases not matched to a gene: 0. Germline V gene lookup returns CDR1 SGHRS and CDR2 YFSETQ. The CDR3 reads CASGTGSGNTIYF. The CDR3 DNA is TGCGCCAGCGGGACAGGCTCTGGAAACACCATATATTTT.

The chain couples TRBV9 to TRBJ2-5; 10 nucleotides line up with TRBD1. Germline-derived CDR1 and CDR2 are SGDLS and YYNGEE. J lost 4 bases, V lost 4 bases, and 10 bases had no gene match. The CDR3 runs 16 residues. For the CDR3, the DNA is TGTGCCAGCAGCTTCCGGGACAGGGGCACCGGAGAGACCCAGTACTTC. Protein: CASSFRDRGTGETQYF.

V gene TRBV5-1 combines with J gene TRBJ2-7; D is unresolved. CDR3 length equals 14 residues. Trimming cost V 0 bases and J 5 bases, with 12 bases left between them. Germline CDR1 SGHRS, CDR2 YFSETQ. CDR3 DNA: TGCGCCAGCAGCTTGGGATCCGCCGACGACGAGCAGTACTTC. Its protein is CASSLGSADDEQYF. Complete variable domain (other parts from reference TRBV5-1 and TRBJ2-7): KAGVTQTPRYLIKTRGQQVTLSCSPISGHRSVSWYQQTPGQGLQFLFEYFSETQRNKGNFPGRFSGRQFSNSRSEMNVSTLELGDSALYLCASSLGSADDEQYFGPGTRLTVT.

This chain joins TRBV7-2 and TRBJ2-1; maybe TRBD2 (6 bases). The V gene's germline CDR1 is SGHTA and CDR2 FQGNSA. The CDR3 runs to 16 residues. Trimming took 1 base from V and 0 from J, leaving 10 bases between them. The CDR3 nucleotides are TGTGCCAGCAGCTTAGATAGCGGAAGCTCCTACAATGAGCAGTTCTTC. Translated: CASSLDSGSSYNEQFF.

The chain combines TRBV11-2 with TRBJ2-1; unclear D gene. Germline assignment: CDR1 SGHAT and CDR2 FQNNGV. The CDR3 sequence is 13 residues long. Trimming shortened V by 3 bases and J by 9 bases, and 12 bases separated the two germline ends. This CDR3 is CASSLFGGTEQFF. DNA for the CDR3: TGTGCCAGCAGCTTGTTCGGCGGAACTGAGCAGTTCTTC.

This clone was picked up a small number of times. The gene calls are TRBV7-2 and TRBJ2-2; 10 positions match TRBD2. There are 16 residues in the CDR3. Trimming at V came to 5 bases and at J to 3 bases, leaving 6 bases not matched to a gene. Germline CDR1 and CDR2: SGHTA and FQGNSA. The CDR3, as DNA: TGTGCCAGCAGCCCAAGGACTAGCGGATACACCGGGGAGCTGTTTTTT. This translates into CASSPRTSGYTGELFF.

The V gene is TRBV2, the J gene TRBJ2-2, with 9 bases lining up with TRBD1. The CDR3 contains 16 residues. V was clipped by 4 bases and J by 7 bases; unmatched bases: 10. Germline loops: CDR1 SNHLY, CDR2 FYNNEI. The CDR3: CASSGGTGFRHGELFF. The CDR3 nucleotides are TGTGCCAGCAGTGGCGGGACAGGGTTTCGTCACGGGGAGCTGTTTTTT.

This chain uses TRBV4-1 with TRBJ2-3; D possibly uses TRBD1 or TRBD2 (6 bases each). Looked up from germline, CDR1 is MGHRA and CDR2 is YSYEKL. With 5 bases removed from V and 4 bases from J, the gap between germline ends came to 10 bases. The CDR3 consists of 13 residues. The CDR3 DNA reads TGCGCCAGCAGCTCGGGGGCCTCAGATACGCAGTATTTT. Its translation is CASSSGASDTQYF.

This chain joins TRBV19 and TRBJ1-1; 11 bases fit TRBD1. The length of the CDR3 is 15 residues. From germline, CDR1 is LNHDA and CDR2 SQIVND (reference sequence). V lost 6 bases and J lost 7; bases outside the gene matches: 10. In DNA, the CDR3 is TGTGCCAGTAGGCGTACAGGACAGGGGGCCATTGAAGCTTTCTTT. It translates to CASRRTGQGAIEAFF.

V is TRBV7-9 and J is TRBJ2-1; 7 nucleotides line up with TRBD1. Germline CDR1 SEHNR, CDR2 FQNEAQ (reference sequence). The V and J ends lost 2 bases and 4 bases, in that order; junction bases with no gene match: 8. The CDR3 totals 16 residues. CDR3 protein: CASSLSGRGFYNEQFF. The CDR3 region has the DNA TGTGCCAGCAGCTTAAGTGGCAGGGGGTTTTACAATGAGCAGTTCTTC.

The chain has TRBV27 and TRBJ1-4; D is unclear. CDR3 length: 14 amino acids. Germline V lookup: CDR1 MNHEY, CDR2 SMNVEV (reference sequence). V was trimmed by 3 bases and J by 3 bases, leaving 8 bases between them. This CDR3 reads CASSFSGPNEKLFF. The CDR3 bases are TGTGCCAGCAGTTTTAGCGGCCCTAATGAAAAACTGTTTTTT.

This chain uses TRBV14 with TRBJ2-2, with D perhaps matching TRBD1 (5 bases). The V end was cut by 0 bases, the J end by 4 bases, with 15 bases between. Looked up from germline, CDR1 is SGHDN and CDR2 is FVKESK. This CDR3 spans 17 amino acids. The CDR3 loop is CASSQDQGVPSTGELFF. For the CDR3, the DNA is TGTGCCAGCAGCCAAGATCAAGGGGTCCCCTCCACCGGGGAGCTGTTTTTT.

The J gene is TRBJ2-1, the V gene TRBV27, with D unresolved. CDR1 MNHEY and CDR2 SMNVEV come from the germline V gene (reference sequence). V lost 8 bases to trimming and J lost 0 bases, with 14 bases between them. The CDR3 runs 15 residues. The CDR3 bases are TGTGCCAGCCTCTTGACGGCCGCCTCCTACAATGAGCAGTTCTTC. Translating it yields CASLLTAASYNEQFF.

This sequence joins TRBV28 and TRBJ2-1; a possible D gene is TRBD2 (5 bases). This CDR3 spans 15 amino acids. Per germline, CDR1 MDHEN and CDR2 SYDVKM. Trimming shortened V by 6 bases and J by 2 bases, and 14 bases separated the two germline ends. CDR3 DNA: TGTGCCAGCAGGCCTGAGCGGTTCCCCTACAATGAGCAGTTCTTC. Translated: CASRPERFPYNEQFF.

CDR3 amino acids: CASSAGNRPEETQYF. The CDR3, as DNA: TGTGCCAGCAGCGCCGGGAACCGCCCGGAAGAGACCCAGTACTTC. This chain joins TRBV9 and TRBJ2-5, with a possible D match to TRBD2 (5 bases). This CDR3 has 15 amino acids. Germline V gene sequence: CDR1 SGDLS, CDR2 YYNGEE. V lost 3 bases to trimming and J lost 3 bases, with 15 bases between them.

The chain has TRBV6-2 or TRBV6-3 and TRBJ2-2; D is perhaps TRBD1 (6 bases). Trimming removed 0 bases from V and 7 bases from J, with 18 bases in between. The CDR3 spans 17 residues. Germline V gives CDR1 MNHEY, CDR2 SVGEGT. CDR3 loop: CASSYSVYTGLGGELFF. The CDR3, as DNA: TGTGCCAGCAGTTACTCGGTGTATACAGGGCTTGGCGGGGAGCTGTTTTTT.